The present entry profiles one T cell receptor (beta chain) with its context. Its antigen is undetermined. Germline V gene sequence: CDR1 MRHNA, CDR2 SNTAGT. The CDR3 totals 15 residues. V was cut by 3 bases and J by 4 bases, with 16 bases left in between. This specimen belongs to a study of cytomegalovirus exposure and HLA in healthy donors. Looking at the study overall: Genotyping of about 400 donors showed that about 79% belonged to the Caucasian-associated ancestry cluster. Broader study findings: A later analysis showed TCR association rates differing by HLA locus, peaking at DRB1 and lowest at HLA-C. Later on, analysis showed that most CMV-associated TCR beta chains appeared to be HLA-restricted.

Amplification used 60 Vbeta primers and 13 Jbeta primers. Method: immunoSEQ multiplex PCR; TCRdb's copy keeps in-frame clones and lacks some. The sample shows some 150,000 clones, roughly 80% of them seen only once. The sequence was collected from a human donor in good health. V gene TRBV6-4 combines with J gene TRBJ2-7; D is possibly TRBD1 (5 bases). What was sequenced was PBMCs. CDR3 sequence reads: CASSEEAGSPYEQYF. As DNA, the CDR3 is TGTGCCAGCAGTGAAGAGGCAGGGTCGCCTTACGAGCAGTACTTC.